The sequence of this TCR beta chain was determined in a study of blood T cell repertoires in COVID-19. Repertoires were generated with immunoSEQ multiplex PCR, while TCRdb's copy carries only in-frame clones and drops some. This table has under 80,000 clones, about 88% appearing once. Germline lookup yields CDR1 SGHRS and CDR2 YFSETQ. CDR3 length equals 13 residues. Trimming removed 6 bases at V and 8 bases at J, with 14 bases between. The chain has TRBV5-1 and TRBJ1-4, with D uncertain. This receptor was obtained from a human donor in a cohort sampled during active COVID-19. Sequencing was done on a sample of peripheral blood. The CDR3 protein is CASNPGGKEKLFF. CDR3 DNA sequence: TGCGCCAGCAACCCGGGAGGGAAGGAAAAACTGTTTTTT.